The 20 T cell receptor beta chains below come from one sample, sequenced in a study of blood T cell repertoires in COVID-19. TCRdb's table, derived via immunoSEQ multiplex PCR, lists solely in-frame clones and lacks some. The table includes roughly 450,000 clones, 90% detected once. Sequencing was done on a sample of PBMCs or T cells enriched from blood (not recorded which). The receptors come from a man between 18 and 35 years old who had recovered from COVID-19.

The J gene is TRBJ2-7, the V gene TRBV21-1; the D call TRBD1 from the table was never checked on the DNA. TRBV21-1 is termed a pseudogene. The CDR3 length is 11 residues. CDR3 coding DNA: TGTGCCAGACACGAAAGTCACGAGCAGTACTTC. Its protein is CARHESHEQYF.

The chain recombines TRBV2 with TRBJ1-1; TRBD1 might be the D (6 bases). The CDR3 is 15 amino acids. Germline V gives CDR1 SNHLY, CDR2 FYNNEI. V lost 6 bases, J lost 1 base, and 15 bases lay in between. The CDR3 sequence is CASRIQGFQNTEAFF. The CDR3 DNA reads TGTGCCAGCAGGATACAGGGATTCCAGAACACTGAAGCTTTCTTT.

V is TRBV7-9 and J is TRBJ1-5, with a tentative D call TRBD1 (5 bases). The V gene's germline CDR1 is SEHNR and CDR2 FQNEAQ (reference sequence). V gave up 4 bases and J gave up 8 bases, with 9 bases separating them. The CDR3 spans 12 residues. The CDR3 DNA reads as TGTGCCAGCAGCTGGGGGGGAGAGCCCCAGCATTTT. Amino acids: CASSWGGEPQHF.

The chain combines TRBV7-9 with TRBJ2-7, with D possibly TRBD2 on 6 matching bases. Germline lookup yields CDR1 SEHNR and CDR2 FQNEAQ (reference sequence). Trimming left V 4 bases short and J 5 bases short, with 21 bases between. The CDR3 consists of 16 residues. The CDR3 spells CASSSRISREIHEQYF. DNA for the CDR3: TGTGCCAGCAGCTCCCGTATTAGTCGGGAGATACACGAGCAGTACTTC.

Here the CDR3 reads CASSLTDSLSWKTEAFF. For the CDR3, the DNA is TGCGCCAGCAGCTTGACCGACAGCTTATCGTGGAAGACTGAAGCTTTCTTT. This rearrangement joins TRBV5-1 to TRBJ1-1, with D perhaps TRBD1 (5 bases). In germline, CDR1 is SGHRS, CDR2 YFSETQ. This CDR3 has 17 residues. The V gene lost 1 base and the J gene lost 5 bases, with 21 bases spanning the gap.

The chain has TRBV28 and TRBJ2-3; 9 positions agree with TRBD1. The junction had 9 bases not matched to a gene; V was cut back by 1 base and J by 4 bases. This CDR3 is 17 amino acids long. Per germline, CDR1 MDHEN and CDR2 SYDVKM. The CDR3 nucleotides read TGTGCCAGCAGTTTATTTGGGGACAGGGCTGGTTCAGATACGCAGTATTTT. Its protein product is CASSLFGDRAGSDTQYF.

The chain employs TRBV12-3 or TRBV12-4 and TRBJ1-5; D unclear. The CDR3 is 13 residues long. V lost 5 bases and J lost 5, with 10 bases in between. The CDR3 sequence: CASSLGEYQPQHF. For the CDR3, the DNA is TGTGCCAGCAGTCTCGGGGAATATCAGCCCCAGCATTTT.

Comment on this clone: This specimen includes other DNA sequences encoding the same CDR3. This sequence joins TRBV18 and TRBJ1-5, with unresolved D. CDR3 length: 13 amino acids. CDR1 is KGHSH, CDR2 LQKENI, per germline. V gave up 2 bases and J gave up 2 bases, with 4 bases separating them. CDR3 DNA sequence: TGTGCCAGCTCACCAAGCGGCAATCAGCCCCAGCATTTT. It specifies CASSPSGNQPQHF.

This sequence joins TRBV7-8 and TRBJ1-2; 9 nucleotides line up with TRBD1. The germline gives CDR1 SGHVS, CDR2 FQNEAQ. V trimming: 1 base; J trimming: 8 bases; junction bases outside the gene matches: 11. The CDR3 covers 16 residues. CDR3 DNA: TGTGCCAGCAGCTTAGTAAGATGGGGACAGGGTTACGGCTACACCTTC. It encodes CASSLVRWGQGYGYTF.

The chain employs TRBV4-1 and TRBJ2-7, with TRBD2 identical over 7 bases. In germline, CDR1 is MGHRA, CDR2 YSYEKL. V dropped 4 bases and J dropped 0; count of bases not matched to a gene: 9. The CDR3 is 16 residues long. CDR3 protein: CASSLGGREPSYEQYF. The DNA of the CDR3 is TGCGCCAGCAGCCTAGGAGGGCGGGAGCCCTCCTACGAGCAGTACTTC.

The gene calls are TRBV21-1 and TRBJ2-7; the table's D call, TRBD2, has no DNA check behind it. TRBV21-1 is reported as a pseudogene. The CDR3 length is 13 residues. The CDR3 DNA is TGTGCCAGCATCTTACTTAGAATATACGAGCAGTACTTC. This gives the protein CASILLRIYEQYF.

The chain links TRBV30 to TRBJ1-2; D not resolved. From germline, CDR1 is GTSNPN and CDR2 SVGIG (reference sequence). The CDR3 length is 12 residues. Between the trimmed V and J ends, which lost 2 bases and 2 bases, there was a span of 6 bases. The CDR3 DNA follows: TGTGCCTGGAGTCAGAGGAACTATGGCTACACCTTC. Amino acids: CAWSQRNYGYTF.

A single count supports this clone. V gene TRBV30 combines with J gene TRBJ1-3, with D possibly TRBD1 on 5 matching bases. V shed 2 bases and J shed 0 bases, with 8 bases lying between them. Germline V gene lookup returns CDR1 GTSNPN and CDR2 SVGIG (reference sequence). This CDR3 region has 14 residues. This CDR3 is CAWSTGFSGNTIYF. In DNA, the CDR3 is TGTGCCTGGAGTACAGGATTCTCTGGAAACACCATATATTTT.

V gene TRBV7-9 combines with J gene TRBJ1-1; D call uncertain. V lost 0 bases and J 4 bases, leaving 12 bases between the germline ends. Germline V gene data show CDR1 as SEHNR and CDR2 as FQNEAQ (reference sequence). The CDR3 totals 15 residues. The CDR3 DNA sequence: TGTGCCAGCAGCTTAGCACCCGGGTGGAGCACTGAAGCTTTCTTT. Protein sequence: CASSLAPGWSTEAFF. The variable domain in full, completed from reference TRBV7-9 and TRBJ1-1, reads DTGVSQNPRHKITKRGQNVTFRCDPISEHNRLYWYRQTLGQGPEFLTYFQNEAQLEKSRLLSDRFSAERPKGSFSTLEIQRTEQGDSAMYLCASSLAPGWSTEAFFGQGTRLTVV.

In this sample, this clone turned up once. The V call is TRBV18, the J call TRBJ2-1; maybe TRBD2 (7 bases). The V gene lost 6 bases and the J gene lost 8 bases, with 17 bases spanning the gap. Germline assignment: CDR1 KGHSH and CDR2 LQKENI. This CDR3 is 14 amino acids long. The CDR3 protein is CASSPGAGVYEQFF. CDR3 bases: TGTGCCAGCTCCCCGGGGGCGGGAGTATATGAGCAGTTCTTC. Full variable domain (remainder filled in from reference TRBV18 and TRBJ2-1): NAGVMQNPRHLVRRRGQEARLRCSPMKGHSHVYWYRQLPEEGLKFMVYLQKENIIDESGMPKERFSAEFPKEGPSILRIQQVVRGDSAAYFCASSPGAGVYEQFFGPGTRLTVL.

This chain uses TRBV27 with TRBJ1-2; 9 bases map to TRBD1. Trimming removed 4 bases from V and 6 bases from J; junction bases left unmatched: 9. The CDR3 length is 15 residues. Germline V gene sequence: CDR1 MNHEY, CDR2 SMNVEV (reference sequence). Here the CDR3 reads CASSSSGTGSDGYTF. The CDR3 coding sequence is TGTGCCAGCAGTTCCTCCGGGACAGGGTCTGATGGCTACACCTTC.

The V gene is TRBV28, the J gene TRBJ2-7; 7 nucleotides line up with TRBD1. Germline trimming cut 4 bases from V and 7 bases from J; bases unmatched to any gene: 13. There are 15 residues in the CDR3. Per germline, CDR1 MDHEN and CDR2 SYDVKM. The CDR3 sequence is CASSSPPGQIWEQYF. The CDR3 region has the DNA TGTGCCAGCAGTTCGCCTCCGGGACAGATTTGGGAGCAGTACTTC.

A word on this clone: This sample includes further DNA sequences coding for the same CDR3. The chain links TRBV7-3 to TRBJ1-1; possible D gene TRBD1, 6 bases. V lost 5 bases, J lost 1 base, and 8 bases lay in between. CDR1 is SGHTA, CDR2 FQGTGA, per germline. The CDR3 is 13 amino acids. Written as DNA, the CDR3 is TGTGCCAGCAGCCTGACAGGGAACACTGAAGCTTTCTTT. Translation gives CASSLTGNTEAFF.

V gene TRBV6-5 combines with J gene TRBJ2-2; D is unresolved. Per germline, CDR1 MNHEY and CDR2 SVGAGI. With 6 bases removed from V and 3 bases from J, the gap between germline ends came to 8 bases. The CDR3 is 13 amino acids. The CDR3 region is CASSVLYTGELFF. DNA for the CDR3: TGTGCCAGCAGCGTCCTATACACCGGGGAGCTGTTTTTT.

The chain links TRBV7-2 to TRBJ1-5, with 7 bases that match TRBD1. Germline values: CDR1 SGHTA, CDR2 FQGNSA. The CDR3 length is 16 residues. V trimming: 1 base; J trimming: 1 base; junction bases outside the gene matches: 4. The CDR3, as DNA: TGTGCCAGCAGCTTAGGTCCGACAGGGAGCAATCAGCCCCAGCATTTT. Encoded protein: CASSLGPTGSNQPQHF.